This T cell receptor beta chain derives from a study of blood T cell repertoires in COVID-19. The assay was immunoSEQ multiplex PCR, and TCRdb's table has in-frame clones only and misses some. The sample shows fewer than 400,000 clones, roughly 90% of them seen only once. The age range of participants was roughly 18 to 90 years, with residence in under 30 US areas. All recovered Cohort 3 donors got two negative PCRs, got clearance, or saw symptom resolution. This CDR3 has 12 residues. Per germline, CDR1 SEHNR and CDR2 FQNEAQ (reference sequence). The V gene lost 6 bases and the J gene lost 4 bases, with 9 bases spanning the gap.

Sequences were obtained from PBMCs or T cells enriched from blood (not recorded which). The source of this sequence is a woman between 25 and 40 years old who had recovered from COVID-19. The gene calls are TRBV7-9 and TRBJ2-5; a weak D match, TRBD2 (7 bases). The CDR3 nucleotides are TGTGCCAGCAGGGGAGGGGGAGAGACCCAGTACTTC. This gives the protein CASRGGGETQYF. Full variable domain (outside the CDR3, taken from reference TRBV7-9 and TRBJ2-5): DTGVSQNPRHKITKRGQNVTFRCDPISEHNRLYWYRQTLGQGPEFLTYFQNEAQLEKSRLLSDRFSAERPKGSFSTLEIQRTEQGDSAMYLCASRGGGETQYFGPGTRLLVL.